This T cell receptor beta chain was recovered during a study of technical replicates of blood from a handful of donors. The assay was immunoSEQ multiplex PCR, and TCRdb's table has in-frame clones only and misses some. The data hold roughly 14,000 clones, with approximately 81% observed a single time. Trimming pared 0 bases from V and 2 bases from J, leaving 13 bases between. The CDR3 runs to 16 residues. Per germline, CDR1 WNHNN and CDR2 SYGVQD (reference sequence). The chain links TRBV10-1 to TRBJ2-5; D perhaps matches TRBD2 (6 bases). The source of this sequence is a human donor in good health. The specimen was PBMCs. For the CDR3, the DNA is TGCGCCAGCAGTGAGTCCATGACTAGAGGGCAAGAGACCCAGTACTTC. It translates to CASSESMTRGQETQYF.